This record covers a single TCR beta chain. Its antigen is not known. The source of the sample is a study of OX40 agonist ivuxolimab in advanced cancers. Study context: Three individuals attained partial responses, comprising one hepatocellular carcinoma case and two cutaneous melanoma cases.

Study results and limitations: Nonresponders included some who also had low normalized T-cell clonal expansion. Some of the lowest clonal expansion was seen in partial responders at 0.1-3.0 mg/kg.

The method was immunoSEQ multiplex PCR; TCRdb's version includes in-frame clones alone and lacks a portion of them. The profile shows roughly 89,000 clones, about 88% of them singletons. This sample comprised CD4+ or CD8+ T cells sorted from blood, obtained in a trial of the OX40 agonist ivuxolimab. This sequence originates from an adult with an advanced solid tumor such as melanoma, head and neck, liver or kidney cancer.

CDR3 sequence: CASGKNTGELFF. Written as DNA, the CDR3 is TGCGCCAGTGGGAAGAACACCGGGGAGCTGTTTTTT. The chain recombines TRBV5-1 with TRBJ2-2; no clear D gene. This CDR3 is built from 12 residues. Trimming left V 8 bases short and J 1 base short, with 6 bases between. The V gene's germline CDR1 is SGHRS and CDR2 YFSETQ.